This T cell receptor beta chain was identified during a study of cytomegalovirus exposure and HLA in healthy donors (dated by TCRdb to 2016 to 2017). Context from the whole study: According to a later analysis, the roughly 130 validation repertoires were produced on the same platform as the approximately 610 repertoires of the first cohort. The study was designed to test whether signatures of past pathogen exposure could be identified by cataloging public T cell receptors. In addition to the first cohort of 650 to 750 subjects, a separate validation cohort of over 90 different subjects was used. To predict cytomegalovirus infection status, the study combined high-throughput TCR immunosequencing, statistical association of individual TCRs with disease status, and machine learning.

The method was the immunoSEQ multiplex PCR assay. Per the source publication's procedure: To diagnose cytomegalovirus status from the catalog of TCR beta chain sequences, a statistical classification framework was built. TCRdb limited this immuneACCESS table to in-frame rearrangements with V and J called. A share of clones is missing; checked studies link under half to unresolved V genes, and the rest is unexplained. The D gene and trimming were derived from the DNA, and the V and J assignments and clone size from that table. The sample records hundreds of thousands of clones, 87% of which are singletons. The ten largest account for 2% to 2.5% of the sample. To note about this clone: Its antigen is currently not known. It has no much larger one-base neighbor in the sample; base qualities were not kept.

The donors were included in the validation cohort of 90 to 150 subjects, a group kept apart from the approximately 690-subject first cohort. General conclusions and limits of the study: Most TCR sequences were seen in very few donors, while some public TCRs were found in many individuals. A later analysis had no HLA typing for the validation cohort, so co-occurrence there was scored across all 110 or so repertoires. A total of 150 to 200 TCR beta chains were listed by the study as associated with cytomegalovirus. The authors suggested that the approach could potentially be generalized to other disease states and immunological phenotypes. Subsequent analysis determined that TCRs grouped into clusters in the first cohort also showed a tendency toward co-occurrence across the approximately 110 validation repertoires, and 94% of cluster scores exceeded 0. In vitro tests confirmed that a few of the cytomegalovirus-associated TCR beta chains recognize cytomegalovirus antigens. The classifier was reported to diagnose cytomegalovirus status with high specificity and sensitivity in both the original and validation cohorts.

The source is a young woman in good health and CMV-seropositive. Sample: PBMCs.

The DNA sequence is given as TGTGCCCGAGGGCACGCCTACGAGCAGTACTTC. Translated, this gives CARGHAYEQYF. This chain joins TRBV30 to TRBJ2-7; the D gene is possibly TRBD2, with 5 bases matching. V is cut by 8 bases and J by 2 bases, and the space between the germline ends is 10 bases. Its CDR3 holds 11 amino acids, cysteine through phenylalanine. The retained sequence is limited to the CDR3, 33 bases, with the frame set at the first base. For CDR1 and CDR2, the germline V gene (reference sequence) lists GTSNPN and SVGIG.